The rows below give T cell receptor beta chains drawn from one sample of a study of OX40 agonist ivuxolimab in advanced cancers. The repertoire was sequenced with immunoSEQ multiplex PCR; TCRdb's copy has only in-frame clones and lacks some. The profile shows 51,000 or so clones, 60% to 85% of them singletons. The sample was CD4+ or CD8+ T cells sorted from blood, taken in a trial of the OX40 agonist ivuxolimab. The source of these receptors is an adult with an advanced solid tumor such as melanoma, head and neck, liver or kidney cancer. CDR3s include the opening cysteine and the closing phenylalanine or tryptophan. D genes are given only for firm matches.

>TRBV29-1|.|TRBJ1-1
TGCAGCGCGAGGGGGACCACTGAAGCTTTCTTT
CSARGTTEAFF
>TRBV9|.|TRBJ2-3
TGTGCCAGCAGCGTAGTAGACACAGATACGCAGTATTTT
CASSVVDTDTQYF
>TRBV6-1|.|TRBJ2-7
TGTGCCAGCAGTGAGTCTGGGACCTACGAGCAGTACTTC
CASSESGTYEQYF
>TRBV11-2|.|TRBJ1-3
TGTGCCAGCAGCCCCCGGGGGGTGACGGCTGGAAACACCATATATTTT
CASSPRGVTAGNTIYF
>TRBV19|.|TRBJ2-7
TGTGCCAGTAAAGCGACCCCAGGGACCTACGAGCAGTACTTC
CASKATPGTYEQYF
>TRBV5-1|.|TRBJ2-1
TGCGCCAGCAGCTTCGTGGGGCCGGGCGTCGTTAACAATGAGCAGTTCTTC
CASSFVGPGVVNNEQFF
>TRBV6-6|.|TRBJ1-4
TGTGCCAGCAGCCAAGAGGAAAAACTGTTTTTT
CASSQEEKLFF
>TRBV19|.|TRBJ1-5
TGTGCCAGTAGTATAGAAGGAAGCAATCAGCCCCAGCATTTT
CASSIEGSNQPQHF
>TRBV11-2|.|TRBJ1-5
TGTGCCAGCAGCTTAGGGGGGGGGACCCCATGGCCCCAGCATTTT
CASSLGGGTPWPQHF
>TRBV7-6|TRBD2|TRBJ2-3
TGTGCCAGCAGCTTGCTAGCGGGAGATACGCAGTATTTT
CASSLLAGDTQYF
>TRBV4-1|.|TRBJ2-1
TGCGCCAGCAGCCAAGCTATTAATAGTCTTAGGGATGAGCAGTTCTTC
CASSQAINSLRDEQFF
>TRBV7-7|TRBD2|TRBJ2-2
TGTGCTAGCAGCAGGACTAGCGGAAACACCGGGGAGCTGTTTTTT
CASSRTSGNTGELFF
>TRBV5-1|TRBD1|TRBJ2-5
TGCGCCAGCAGCTACCGGGACAGGCGAGGGGAGACCCAGTACTTC
CASSYRDRRGETQYF